This T cell receptor beta chain emerged from a study of cytomegalovirus exposure and HLA in healthy donors. From germline, CDR1 is LNHDA and CDR2 SQIVND (reference sequence). There are 15 residues in the CDR3. Trimming took off 0 bases at V and 0 bases at J, with 9 bases between the two ends. Primers: 60 Vbeta forward and 13 Jbeta reverse. TCRdb's copy holds only in-frame clones and misses some; the assay was immunoSEQ multiplex PCR. The sample carries 90,000 to 120,000 clones, roughly 80% recorded once. This rearrangement joins TRBV19 to TRBJ2-7; possibly TRBD1 for D (6 bases). Sequencing input: PBMCs. The sequence came from a woman aged 40-49 years in good health and CMV-seronegative. CDR3: CASSIEVGHSYEQYF. In nucleotides, the CDR3 is TGTGCCAGTAGTATAGAGGTGGGACACTCCTACGAGCAGTACTTC.